The T cell receptor beta chain under discussion was sequenced for a study of blood T cell repertoires in COVID-19. Across the study: The United States, Italy and Spain were the sources of the acute and convalescent COVID-19 samples. Sample material is recorded as cDNA or gDNA derived from T cells, B-cell-depleted T cells, or PBMCs.

The V gene lost 7 bases and the J gene lost 0 bases, with 14 bases spanning the gap. The CDR3 is 15 residues long. Per the germline V gene, CDR1 is MNHEY and CDR2 is SMNVEV (reference sequence). Original processing notes: Reference gene primer amplification gave nucleated cell count estimates. Data came from immunoSEQ multiplex PCR; TCRdb stores just in-frame clones and leaves some out. V and J calls and clone size follow that table, whereas D and trimming were derived from the DNA. Of about 260,000 clones listed, around 84% were seen once; the top ten hold 4.2%. J is TRBJ2-3 and V is TRBV27, with a tentative D call TRBD1 (5 bases). Sequencing used peripheral blood. This TCR was sampled from a man in his fifties or sixties with acute or convalescent COVID-19. In DNA, the CDR3 is TGTGCCAGCAATAGCCTGCAGGGTAGCACAGATACGCAGTATTTT. This sequence encodes CASNSLQGSTDTQYF.